Given below is one T cell receptor (beta chain) in context. These data come from a study of Graves' ophthalmopathy and Graves' hyperthyroidism. The length of the CDR3 is 14 residues. CDR1 is MNHNS and CDR2 is SASEGT in the germline V gene. The junction had 9 bases not matched to a gene; V was cut back by 6 bases and J by 4 bases. The PBMCs had their origin in approximately 10 ml of fresh peripheral blood. Amplification targeted the TCR beta CDR3 regions, with RNA transcripts as the source material. After a first-round RT-PCR with HTBI primers, a second-round multiplex PCR was run. In TCRdb, the multiplex PCR reads were re-called with MiXCR into one record per CDR3 protein. The sample has hundreds of thousands of distinct CDR3 sequences; approximately 21% are singletons.

The source material was peripheral blood. The clonotype comes from a young woman with stable Graves' hyperthyroidism. Some clones in this sample may be carry-over from other donors' samples. The chain couples TRBV6-1 to TRBJ2-7; 7 bases map to TRBD2. CDR3 sequence: CASRGGETPYEQYF. The CDR3 DNA is TGTGCCAGCAGGGGGGGGGAAACCCCTTACGAGCAGTACTTC.